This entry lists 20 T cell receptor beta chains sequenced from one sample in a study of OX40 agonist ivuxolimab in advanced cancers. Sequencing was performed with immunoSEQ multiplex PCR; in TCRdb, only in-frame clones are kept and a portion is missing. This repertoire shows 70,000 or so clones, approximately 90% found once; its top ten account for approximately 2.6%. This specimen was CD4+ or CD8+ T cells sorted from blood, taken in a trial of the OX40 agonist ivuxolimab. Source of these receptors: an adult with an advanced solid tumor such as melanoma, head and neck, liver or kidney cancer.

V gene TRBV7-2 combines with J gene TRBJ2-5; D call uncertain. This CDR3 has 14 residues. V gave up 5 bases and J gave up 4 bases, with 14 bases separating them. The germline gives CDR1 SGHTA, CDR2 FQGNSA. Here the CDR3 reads CASSPPERRETQYF. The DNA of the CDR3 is TGTGCCAGCAGCCCTCCCGAGCGAAGAGAGACCCAGTACTTC.

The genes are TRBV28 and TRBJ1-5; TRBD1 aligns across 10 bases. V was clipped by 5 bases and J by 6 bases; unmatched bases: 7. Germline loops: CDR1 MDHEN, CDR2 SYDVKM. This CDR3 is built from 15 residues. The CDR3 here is CASSTPGTGVQPQHF. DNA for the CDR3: TGTGCCAGCAGTACTCCCGGGACAGGGGTTCAGCCCCAGCATTTT.

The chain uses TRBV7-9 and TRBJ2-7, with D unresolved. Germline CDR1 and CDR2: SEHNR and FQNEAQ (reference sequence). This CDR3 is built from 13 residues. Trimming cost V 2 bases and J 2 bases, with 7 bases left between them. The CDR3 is CASSLNSPYEQYF. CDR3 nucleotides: TGTGCCAGCAGCTTAAACAGCCCCTACGAGCAGTACTTC.

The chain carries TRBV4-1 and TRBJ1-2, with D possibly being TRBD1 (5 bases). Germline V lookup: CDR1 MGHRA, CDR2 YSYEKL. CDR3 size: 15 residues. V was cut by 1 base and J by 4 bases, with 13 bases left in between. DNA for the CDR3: TGCGCCAGCAGCCAAGGGGGCTGGGGGGTCTATGGCTACACCTTC. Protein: CASSQGGWGVYGYTF.

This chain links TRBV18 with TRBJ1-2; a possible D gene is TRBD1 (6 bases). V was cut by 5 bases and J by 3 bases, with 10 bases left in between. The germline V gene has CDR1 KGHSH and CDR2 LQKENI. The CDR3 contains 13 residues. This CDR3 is CASSGGADYGYTF. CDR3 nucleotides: TGTGCCAGCTCAGGGGGCGCTGACTATGGCTACACCTTC.

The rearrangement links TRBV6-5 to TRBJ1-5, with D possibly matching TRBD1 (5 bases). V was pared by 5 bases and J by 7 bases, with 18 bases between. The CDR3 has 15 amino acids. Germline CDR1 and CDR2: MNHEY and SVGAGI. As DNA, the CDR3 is TGTGCCAGCAGTACTACGGGACCGGTGATCCAGCCCCAGCATTTT. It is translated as CASSTTGPVIQPQHF.

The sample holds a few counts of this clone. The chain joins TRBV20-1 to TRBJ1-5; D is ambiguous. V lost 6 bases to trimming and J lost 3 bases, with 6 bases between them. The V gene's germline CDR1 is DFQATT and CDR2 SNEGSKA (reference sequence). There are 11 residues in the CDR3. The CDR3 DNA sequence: TGCAGTGCCGGACCCAATCAGCCCCAGCATTTT. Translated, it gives CSAGPNQPQHF.

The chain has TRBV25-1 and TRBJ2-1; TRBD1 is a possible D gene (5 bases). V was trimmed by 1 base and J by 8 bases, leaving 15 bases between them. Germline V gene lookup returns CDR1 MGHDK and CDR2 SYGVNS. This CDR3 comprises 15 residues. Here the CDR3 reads CASSESVGLADEQFF. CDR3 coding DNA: TGTGCCAGCAGTGAATCGGTGGGGCTGGCCGATGAGCAGTTCTTC.

In DNA, the CDR3 is TGTGCCAGCAGTTTAATCAGAGCGACGACAGGGGGTTTTTACGAGCAGTACTTC. Amino acids: CASSLIRATTGGFYEQYF. This chain joins TRBV28 and TRBJ2-7, with 9 bases aligning to TRBD1. The CDR3 totals 18 residues. CDR1 MDHEN and CDR2 SYDVKM come from the germline V gene. With 2 bases clipped from V and 4 bases from J, the junction kept 15 bases outside the gene matches. Together with reference TRBV28 and TRBJ2-7, the CDR3 gives the full variable domain: DVKVTQSSRYLVKRTGEKVFLECVQDMDHENMFWYRQDPGLGLRLIYFSYDVKMKEKGDIPEGYSVSREKKERFSLILESASTNQTSMYLCASSLIRATTGGFYEQYFGPGTRLTVT.

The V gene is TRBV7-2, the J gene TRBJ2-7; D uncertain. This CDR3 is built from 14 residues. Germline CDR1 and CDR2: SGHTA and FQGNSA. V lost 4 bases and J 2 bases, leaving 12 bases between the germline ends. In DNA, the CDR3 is TGTGCCAGCAGCTCTATTGGGCAGGCCTACGAGCAGTACTTC. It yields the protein CASSSIGQAYEQYF.

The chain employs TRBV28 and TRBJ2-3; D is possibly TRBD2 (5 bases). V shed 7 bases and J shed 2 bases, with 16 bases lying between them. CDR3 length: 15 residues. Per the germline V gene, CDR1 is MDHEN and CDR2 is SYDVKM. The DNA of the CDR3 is TGTGCCAGCACTTCCCAGACTACCGACACAGATACGCAGTATTTT. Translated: CASTSQTTDTDTQYF.

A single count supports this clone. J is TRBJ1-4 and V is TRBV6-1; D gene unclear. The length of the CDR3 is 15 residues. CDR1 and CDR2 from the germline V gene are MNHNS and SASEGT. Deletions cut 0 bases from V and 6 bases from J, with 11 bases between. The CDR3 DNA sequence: TGTGCCAGCAGTGAAGCGCTGGGTGGGTATGAAAAACTGTTTTTT. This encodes CASSEALGGYEKLFF.

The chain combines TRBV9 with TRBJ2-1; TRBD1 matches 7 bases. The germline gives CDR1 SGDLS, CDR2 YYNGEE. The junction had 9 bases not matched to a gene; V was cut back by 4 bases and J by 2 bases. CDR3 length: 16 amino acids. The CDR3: CASSRQGEFPYNEQFF. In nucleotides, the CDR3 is TGTGCCAGCAGCCGTCAGGGGGAGTTCCCCTACAATGAGCAGTTCTTC.

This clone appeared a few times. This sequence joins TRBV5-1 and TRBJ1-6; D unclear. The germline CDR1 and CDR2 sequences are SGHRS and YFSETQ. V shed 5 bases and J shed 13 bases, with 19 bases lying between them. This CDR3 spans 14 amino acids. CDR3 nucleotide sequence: TGCGCCAGCAGGCGCGCGGTGTCCCGTGACCCCCTCCACTTT. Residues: CASRRAVSRDPLHF. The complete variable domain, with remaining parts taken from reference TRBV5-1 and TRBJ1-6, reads KAGVTQTPRYLIKTRGQQVTLSCSPISGHRSVSWYQQTPGQGLQFLFEYFSETQRNKGNFPGRFSGRQFSNSRSEMNVSTLELGDSALYLCASRRAVSRDPLHFGNGTRLTVT.

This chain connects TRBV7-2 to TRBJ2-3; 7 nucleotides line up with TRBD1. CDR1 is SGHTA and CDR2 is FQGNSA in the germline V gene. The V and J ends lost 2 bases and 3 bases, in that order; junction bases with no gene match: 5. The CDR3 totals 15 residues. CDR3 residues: CASSLTQGPTDTQYF. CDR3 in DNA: TGTGCCAGCAGCTTAACACAGGGGCCTACAGATACGCAGTATTTT.

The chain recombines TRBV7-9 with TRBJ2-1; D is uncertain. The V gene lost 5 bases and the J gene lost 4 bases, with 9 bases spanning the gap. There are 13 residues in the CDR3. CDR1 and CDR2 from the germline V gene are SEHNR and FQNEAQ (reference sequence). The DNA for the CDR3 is TGTGCCAGCAGCCCGCCCAGTTACAATGAGCAGTTCTTC. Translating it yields CASSPPSYNEQFF.

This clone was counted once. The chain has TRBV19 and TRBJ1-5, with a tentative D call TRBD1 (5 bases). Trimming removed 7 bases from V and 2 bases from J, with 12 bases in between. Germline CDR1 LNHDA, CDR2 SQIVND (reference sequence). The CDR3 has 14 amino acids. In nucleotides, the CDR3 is TGTGCCAGTAAGAAAGGGGAGGGCAATCAGCCCCAGCATTTT. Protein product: CASKKGEGNQPQHF. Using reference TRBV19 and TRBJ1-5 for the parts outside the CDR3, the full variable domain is DGGITQSPKYLFRKEGQNVTLSCEQNLNHDAMYWYRQDPGQGLRLIYYSQIVNDFQKGDIAEGYSVSREKKESFPLTVTSAQKNPTAFYLCASKKGEGNQPQHFGDGTRLSIL.

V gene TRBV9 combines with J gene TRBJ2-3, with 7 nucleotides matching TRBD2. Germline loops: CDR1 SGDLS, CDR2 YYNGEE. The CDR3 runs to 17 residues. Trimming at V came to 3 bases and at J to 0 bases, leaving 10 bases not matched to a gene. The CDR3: CASSARGDSLSTDTQYF. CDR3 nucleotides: TGTGCCAGCAGCGCCCGGGGGGACTCCTTGAGCACAGATACGCAGTATTTT.

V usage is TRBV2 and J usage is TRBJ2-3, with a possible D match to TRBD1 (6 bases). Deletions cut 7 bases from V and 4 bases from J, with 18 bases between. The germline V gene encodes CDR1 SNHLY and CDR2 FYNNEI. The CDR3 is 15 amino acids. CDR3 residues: CASTRAGAAADTQYF. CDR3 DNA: TGTGCCAGCACCCGAGCAGGGGCCGCCGCAGATACGCAGTATTTT.

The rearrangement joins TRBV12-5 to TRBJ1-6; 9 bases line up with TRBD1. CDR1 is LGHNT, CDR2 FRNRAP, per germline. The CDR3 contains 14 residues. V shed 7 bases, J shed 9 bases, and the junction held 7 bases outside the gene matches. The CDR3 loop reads CASAQRTGASPLHF. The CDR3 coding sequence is TGTGCTAGTGCCCAACGGACAGGGGCTTCACCCCTCCACTTT.